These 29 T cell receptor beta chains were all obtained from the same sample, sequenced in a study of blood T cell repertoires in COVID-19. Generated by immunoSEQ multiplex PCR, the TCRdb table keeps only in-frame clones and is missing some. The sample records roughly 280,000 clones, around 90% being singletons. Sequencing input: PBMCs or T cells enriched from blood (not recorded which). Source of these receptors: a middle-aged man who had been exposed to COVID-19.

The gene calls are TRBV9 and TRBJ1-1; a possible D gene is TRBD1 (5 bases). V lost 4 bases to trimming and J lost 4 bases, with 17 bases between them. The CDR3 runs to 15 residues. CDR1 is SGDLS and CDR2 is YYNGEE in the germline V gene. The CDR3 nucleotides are TGTGCCAGCAGCCCCTCGGGGGGTTGGGGCACTGAAGCTTTCTTT. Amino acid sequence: CASSPSGGWGTEAFF. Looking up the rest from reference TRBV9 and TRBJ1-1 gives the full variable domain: DSGVTQTPKHLITATGQRVTLRCSPRSGDLSVYWYQQSLDQGLQFLIQYYNGEERAKGNILERFSAQQFPDLHSELNLSSLELGDSALYFCASSPSGGWGTEAFFGQGTRLTVV.

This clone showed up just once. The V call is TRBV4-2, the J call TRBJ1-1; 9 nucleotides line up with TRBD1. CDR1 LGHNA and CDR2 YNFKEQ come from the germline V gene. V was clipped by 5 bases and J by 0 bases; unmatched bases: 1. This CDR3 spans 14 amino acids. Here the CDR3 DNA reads TGTGCCAGCAGCGGACAGGGGATGAACACTGAAGCTTTCTTT. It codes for CASSGQGMNTEAFF.

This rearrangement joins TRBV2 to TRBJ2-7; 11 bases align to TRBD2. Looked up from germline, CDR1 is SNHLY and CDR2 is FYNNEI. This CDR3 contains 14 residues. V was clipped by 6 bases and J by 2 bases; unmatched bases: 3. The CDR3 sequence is CASRGTSGAYEQYF. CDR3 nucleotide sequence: TGTGCCAGCAGAGGGACTAGCGGCGCCTACGAGCAGTACTTC.

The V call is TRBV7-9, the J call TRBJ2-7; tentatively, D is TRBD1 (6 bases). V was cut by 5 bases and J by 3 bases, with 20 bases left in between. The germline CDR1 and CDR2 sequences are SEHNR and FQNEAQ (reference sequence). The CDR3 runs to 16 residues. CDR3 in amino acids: CASSPPSGQTLYEQYF. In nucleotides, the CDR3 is TGTGCCAGCAGCCCCCCCTCGGGACAAACCCTCTACGAGCAGTACTTC.

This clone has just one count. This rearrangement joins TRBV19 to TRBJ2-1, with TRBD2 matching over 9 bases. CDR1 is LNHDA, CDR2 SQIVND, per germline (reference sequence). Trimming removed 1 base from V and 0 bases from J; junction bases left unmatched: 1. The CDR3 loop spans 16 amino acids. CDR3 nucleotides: TGTGCCAGTAGTATAGGTAGCGGGAGCTCCTACAATGAGCAGTTCTTC. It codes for CASSIGSGSSYNEQFF.

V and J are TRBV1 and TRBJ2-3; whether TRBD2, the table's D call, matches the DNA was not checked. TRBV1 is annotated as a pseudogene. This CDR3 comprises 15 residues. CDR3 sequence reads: CTTPTSGRMGDTQYF. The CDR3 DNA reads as TGCACCACTCCGACTAGCGGGAGAATGGGAGATACGCAGTATTTT.

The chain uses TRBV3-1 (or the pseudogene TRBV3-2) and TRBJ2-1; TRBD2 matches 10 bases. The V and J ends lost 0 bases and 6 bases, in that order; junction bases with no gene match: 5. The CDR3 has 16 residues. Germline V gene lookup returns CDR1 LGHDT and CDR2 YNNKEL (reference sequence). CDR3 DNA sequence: TGTGCCAGCAGCCAAGATCCCTTAGCGGGAGGCAATGAGCAGTTCTTC. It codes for CASSQDPLAGGNEQFF.

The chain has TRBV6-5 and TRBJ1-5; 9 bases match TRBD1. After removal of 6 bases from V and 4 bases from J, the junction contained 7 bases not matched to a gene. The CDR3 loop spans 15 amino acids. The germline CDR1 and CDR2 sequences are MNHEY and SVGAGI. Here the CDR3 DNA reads TGTGCCAGCAGCCCGGGACAGGGATGGAATCAGCCCCAGCATTTT. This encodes CASSPGQGWNQPQHF.

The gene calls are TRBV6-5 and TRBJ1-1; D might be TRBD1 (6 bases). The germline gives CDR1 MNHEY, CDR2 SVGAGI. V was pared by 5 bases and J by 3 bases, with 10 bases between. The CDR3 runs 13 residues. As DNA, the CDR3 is TGTGCCAGCAGTACAGGGCGGGACACTGAAGCTTTCTTT. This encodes CASSTGRDTEAFF.

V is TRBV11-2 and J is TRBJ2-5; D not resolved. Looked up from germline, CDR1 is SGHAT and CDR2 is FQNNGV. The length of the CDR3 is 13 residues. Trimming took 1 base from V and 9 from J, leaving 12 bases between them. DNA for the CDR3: TGTGCCAGCAGCTTAGGGCAGGTCTGGGCCCAGTACTTC. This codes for CASSLGQVWAQYF.

In nucleotides, the CDR3 is TGTGCCAGCAGTGAAAACGGGATTGGTGAAGCTTTCTTT. This gives the protein CASSENGIGEAFF. The V and J genes are TRBV6-1 and TRBJ1-1; D not resolved. The V and J ends lost 2 bases and 7 bases respectively, with 11 bases between them. The CDR3 is 13 residues long. Germline V gene data show CDR1 as MNHNS and CDR2 as SASEGT.

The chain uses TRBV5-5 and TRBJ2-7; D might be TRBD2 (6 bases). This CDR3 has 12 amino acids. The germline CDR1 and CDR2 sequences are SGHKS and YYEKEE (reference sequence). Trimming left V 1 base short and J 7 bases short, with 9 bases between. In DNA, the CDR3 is TGTGCCAGCAGCTTGTTTGGAGGGGAGCAGTACTTC. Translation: CASSLFGGEQYF.

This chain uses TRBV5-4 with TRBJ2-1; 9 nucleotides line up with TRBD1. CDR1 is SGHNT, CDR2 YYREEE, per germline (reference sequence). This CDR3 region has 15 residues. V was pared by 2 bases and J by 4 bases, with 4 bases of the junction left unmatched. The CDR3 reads CASSFPQGAYNEQFF. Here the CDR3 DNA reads TGTGCCAGCAGCTTCCCACAGGGGGCGTACAATGAGCAGTTCTTC.

The CDR3 DNA is TGTGCCAGCAGCCTCGGACAGGGGAAAGAAAACACCATATATTTT. It yields the protein CASSLGQGKENTIYF. The rearrangement uses TRBV4-2 and TRBJ1-3; 9 nucleotides agree with TRBD1. V lost 4 bases, J lost 6 bases, and 7 bases stayed unmatched. Per germline, CDR1 LGHNA and CDR2 YNFKEQ. The CDR3 extends over 15 amino acids.

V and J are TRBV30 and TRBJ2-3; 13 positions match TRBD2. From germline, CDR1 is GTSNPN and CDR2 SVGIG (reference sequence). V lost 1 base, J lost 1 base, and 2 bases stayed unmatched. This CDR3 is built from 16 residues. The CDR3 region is CAWSGTSGRGTDTQYF. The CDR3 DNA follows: TGTGCCTGGAGTGGGACTAGCGGGAGAGGCACAGATACGCAGTATTTT.

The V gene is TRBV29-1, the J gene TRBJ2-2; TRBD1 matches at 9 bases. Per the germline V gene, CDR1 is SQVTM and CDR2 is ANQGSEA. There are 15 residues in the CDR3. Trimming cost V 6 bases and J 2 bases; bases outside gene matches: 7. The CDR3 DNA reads TGCAGCGTGTGGACAGGGGCCGATAACACCGGGGAGCTGTTTTTT. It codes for CSVWTGADNTGELFF.

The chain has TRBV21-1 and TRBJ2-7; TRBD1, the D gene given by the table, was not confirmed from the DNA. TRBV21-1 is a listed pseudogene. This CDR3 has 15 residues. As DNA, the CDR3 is TGTGCCAGCAGCATAGGGGCAGGTCCCCCCTACGAGCAGTACTTC. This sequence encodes CASSIGAGPPYEQYF.

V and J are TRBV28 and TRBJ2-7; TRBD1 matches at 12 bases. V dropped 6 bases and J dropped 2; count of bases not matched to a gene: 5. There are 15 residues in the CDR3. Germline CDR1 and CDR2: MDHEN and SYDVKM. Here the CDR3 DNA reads TGTGCCAGCAGCCCGGGGACAGGGGGCGCCTACGAGCAGTACTTC. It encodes CASSPGTGGAYEQYF.

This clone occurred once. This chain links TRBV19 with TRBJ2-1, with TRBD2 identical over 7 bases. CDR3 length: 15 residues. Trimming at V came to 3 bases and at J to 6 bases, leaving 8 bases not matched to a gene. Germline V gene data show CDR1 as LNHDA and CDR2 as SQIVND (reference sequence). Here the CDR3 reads CASSMGGRAVNEQFF. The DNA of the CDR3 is TGTGCCAGTAGTATGGGAGGGAGGGCCGTCAATGAGCAGTTCTTC.

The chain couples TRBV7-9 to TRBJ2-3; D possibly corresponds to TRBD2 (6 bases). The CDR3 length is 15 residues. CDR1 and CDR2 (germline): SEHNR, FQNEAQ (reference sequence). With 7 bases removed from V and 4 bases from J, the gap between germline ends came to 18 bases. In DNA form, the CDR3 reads TGTGCCAGCATAGGGGACTCCAAGAGCGCAGATACGCAGTATTTT. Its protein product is CASIGDSKSADTQYF.

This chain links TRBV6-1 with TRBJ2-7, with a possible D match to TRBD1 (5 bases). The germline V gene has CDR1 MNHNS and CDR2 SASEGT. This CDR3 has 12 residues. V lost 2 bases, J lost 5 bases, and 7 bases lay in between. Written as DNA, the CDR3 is TGTGCCAGCAGTGAATTAGGGGACGAGCAGTACTTC. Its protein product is CASSELGDEQYF.

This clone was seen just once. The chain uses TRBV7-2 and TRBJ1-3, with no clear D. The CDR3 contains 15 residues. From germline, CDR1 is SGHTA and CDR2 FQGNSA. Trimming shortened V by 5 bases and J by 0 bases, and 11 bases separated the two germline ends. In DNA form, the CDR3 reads TGTGCCAGCAGCGCAGACTCTCTCTCTGGAAACACCATATATTTT. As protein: CASSADSLSGNTIYF.

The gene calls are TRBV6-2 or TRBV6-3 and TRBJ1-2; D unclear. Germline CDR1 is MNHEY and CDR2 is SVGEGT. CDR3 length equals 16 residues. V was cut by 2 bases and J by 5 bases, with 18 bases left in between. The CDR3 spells CASSYELTGEIYGYTF. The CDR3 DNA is TGTGCCAGCAGTTACGAGCTCACGGGTGAGATATATGGCTACACCTTC.

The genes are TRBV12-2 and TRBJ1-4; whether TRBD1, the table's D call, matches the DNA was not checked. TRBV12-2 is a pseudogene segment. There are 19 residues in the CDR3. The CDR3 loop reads CASRSLRFTQTGCNEKLFF. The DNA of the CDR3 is TGTGCAAGTCGCTCACTGCGGTTCACCCAGACAGGGTGTAATGAAAAACTGTTTTTT.

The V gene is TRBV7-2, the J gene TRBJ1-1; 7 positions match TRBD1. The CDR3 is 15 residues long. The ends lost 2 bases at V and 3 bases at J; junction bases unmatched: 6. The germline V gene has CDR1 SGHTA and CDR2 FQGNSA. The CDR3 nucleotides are TGTGCCAGCAGCTTAACCAACACAGGGGACACTGAAGCTTTCTTT. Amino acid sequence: CASSLTNTGDTEAFF.

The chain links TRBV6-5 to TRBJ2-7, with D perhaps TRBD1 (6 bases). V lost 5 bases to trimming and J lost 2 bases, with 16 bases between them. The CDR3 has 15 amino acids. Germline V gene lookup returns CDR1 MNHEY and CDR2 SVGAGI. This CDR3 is CASSTRQATTYEQYF. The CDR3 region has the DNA TGTGCCAGCAGTACCCGACAGGCAACTACCTACGAGCAGTACTTC.

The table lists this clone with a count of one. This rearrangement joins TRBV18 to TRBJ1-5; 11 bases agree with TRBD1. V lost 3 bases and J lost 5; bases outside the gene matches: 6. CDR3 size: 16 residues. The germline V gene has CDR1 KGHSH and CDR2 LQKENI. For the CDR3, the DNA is TGTGCCAGCTCACCCCGGACAGGGGGCTCCCATCAGCCCCAGCATTTT. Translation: CASSPRTGGSHQPQHF.

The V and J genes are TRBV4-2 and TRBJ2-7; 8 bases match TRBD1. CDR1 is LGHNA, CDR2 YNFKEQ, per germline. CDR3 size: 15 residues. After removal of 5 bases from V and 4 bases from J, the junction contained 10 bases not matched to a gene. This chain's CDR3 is CASSGPSGGKYEQYF. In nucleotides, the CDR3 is TGTGCCAGCAGCGGCCCGTCAGGGGGCAAGTACGAGCAGTACTTC.

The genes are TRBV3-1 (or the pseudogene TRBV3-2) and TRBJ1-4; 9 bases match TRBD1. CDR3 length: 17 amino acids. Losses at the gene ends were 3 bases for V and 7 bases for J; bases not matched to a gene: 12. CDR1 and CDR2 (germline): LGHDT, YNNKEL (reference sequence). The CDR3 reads CASSHEGRRTGAEKLFF. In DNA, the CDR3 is TGTGCCAGCAGCCACGAAGGTCGACGGACAGGGGCTGAAAAACTGTTTTTT.